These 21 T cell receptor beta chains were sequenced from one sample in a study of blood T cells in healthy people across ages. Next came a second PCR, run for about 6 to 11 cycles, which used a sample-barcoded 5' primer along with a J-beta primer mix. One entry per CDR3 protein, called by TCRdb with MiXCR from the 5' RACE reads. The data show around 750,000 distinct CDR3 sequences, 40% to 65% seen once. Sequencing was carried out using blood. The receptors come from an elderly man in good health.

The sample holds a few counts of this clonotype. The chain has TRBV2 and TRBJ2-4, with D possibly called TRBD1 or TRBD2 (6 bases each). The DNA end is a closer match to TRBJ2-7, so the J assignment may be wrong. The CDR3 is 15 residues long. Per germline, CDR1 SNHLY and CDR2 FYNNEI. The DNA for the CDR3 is TGTGCCAGCAGCCGGGAGACAGGTCCAGCCTACGAGCAGTACTTC. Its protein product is CASSRETGPAYEQYF.

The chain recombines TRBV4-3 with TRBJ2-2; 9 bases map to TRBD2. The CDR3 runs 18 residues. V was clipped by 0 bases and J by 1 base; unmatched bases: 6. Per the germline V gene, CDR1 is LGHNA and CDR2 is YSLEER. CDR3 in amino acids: CASSQDRLAGLNTGELFF. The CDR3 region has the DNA TGCGCCAGCAGCCAAGATCGGCTAGCGGGGCTGAACACCGGGGAGCTGTTTTTT.

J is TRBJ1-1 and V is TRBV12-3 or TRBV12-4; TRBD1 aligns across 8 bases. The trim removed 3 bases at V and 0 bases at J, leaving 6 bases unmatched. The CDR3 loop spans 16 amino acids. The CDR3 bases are TGTGCCAGCAGTTTTAGGGACAGGATGATGAACACTGAAGCTTTCTTT. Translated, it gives CASSFRDRMMNTEAFF.

The CDR3 sequence: CASSHRQRDSPLHF. The CDR3 bases are TGTGCCAGCAGCCACCGACAGAGAGATTCACCCCTCCACTTT. The chain joins TRBV7-9 to TRBJ1-6; maybe TRBD1 (5 bases). V gave up 5 bases and J gave up 8 bases, with 13 bases separating them. This CDR3 spans 14 amino acids. Germline V CDR1 and CDR2: SEHNR, FQNEAQ (reference sequence).

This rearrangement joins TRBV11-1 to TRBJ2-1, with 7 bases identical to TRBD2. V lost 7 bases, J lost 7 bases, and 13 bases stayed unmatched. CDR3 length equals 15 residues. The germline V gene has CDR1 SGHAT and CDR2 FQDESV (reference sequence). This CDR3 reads CASTSGASGRNEQFF. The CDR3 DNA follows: TGTGCCAGCACCTCAGGCGCTAGCGGAAGGAATGAGCAGTTCTTC.

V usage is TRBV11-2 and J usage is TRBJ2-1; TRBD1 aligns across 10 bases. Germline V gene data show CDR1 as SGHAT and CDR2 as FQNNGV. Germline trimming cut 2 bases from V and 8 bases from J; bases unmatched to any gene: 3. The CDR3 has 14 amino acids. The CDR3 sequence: CASSLTTGGDEQFF. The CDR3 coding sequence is TGTGCCAGCAGCTTAACGACAGGGGGCGATGAGCAGTTCTTC.

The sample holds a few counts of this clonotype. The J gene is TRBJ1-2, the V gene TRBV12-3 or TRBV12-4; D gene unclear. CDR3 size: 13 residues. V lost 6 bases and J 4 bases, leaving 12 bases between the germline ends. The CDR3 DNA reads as TGTGCCAGCAGCCGAGACGGAACCTATGGCTACACCTTC. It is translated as CASSRDGTYGYTF.

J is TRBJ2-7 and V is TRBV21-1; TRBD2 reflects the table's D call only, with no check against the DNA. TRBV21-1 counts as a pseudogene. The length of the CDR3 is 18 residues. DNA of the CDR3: TGTGCCAGCAGCAAAAAGCCGGGACTAGCGGGAGGGATCTACGAGCAGTACTTC. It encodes CASSKKPGLAGGIYEQYF.

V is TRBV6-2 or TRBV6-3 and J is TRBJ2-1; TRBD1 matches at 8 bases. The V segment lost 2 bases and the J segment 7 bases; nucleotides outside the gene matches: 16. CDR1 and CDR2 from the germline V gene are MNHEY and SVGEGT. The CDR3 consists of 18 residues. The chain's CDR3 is CASSYPLRSGGLGNEQFF. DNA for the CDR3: TGTGCCAGCAGTTACCCGCTGAGGTCAGGGGGCTTGGGTAATGAGCAGTTCTTC.

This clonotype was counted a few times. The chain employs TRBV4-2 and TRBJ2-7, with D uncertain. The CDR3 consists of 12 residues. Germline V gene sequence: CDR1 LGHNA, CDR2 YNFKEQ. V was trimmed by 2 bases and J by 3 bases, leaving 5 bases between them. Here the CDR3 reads CASSQPGYEQYF. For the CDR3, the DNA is TGTGCCAGCAGCCAACCCGGCTACGAGCAGTACTTC.

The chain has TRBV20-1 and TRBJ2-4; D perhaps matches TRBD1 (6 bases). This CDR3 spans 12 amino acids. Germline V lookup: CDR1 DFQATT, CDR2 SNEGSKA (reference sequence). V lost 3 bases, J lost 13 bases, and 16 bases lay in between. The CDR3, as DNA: TGCAGTGCTAGGCGGACAGCTAACGGGCAGTACTTC. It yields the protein CSARRTANGQYF.

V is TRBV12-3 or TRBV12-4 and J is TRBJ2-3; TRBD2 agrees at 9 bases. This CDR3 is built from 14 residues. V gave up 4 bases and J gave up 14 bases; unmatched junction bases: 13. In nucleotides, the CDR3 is TGTGCCAGCAGTTCAGGACTAGCGACCGAGTACGCGTATTTT. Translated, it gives CASSSGLATEYAYF.

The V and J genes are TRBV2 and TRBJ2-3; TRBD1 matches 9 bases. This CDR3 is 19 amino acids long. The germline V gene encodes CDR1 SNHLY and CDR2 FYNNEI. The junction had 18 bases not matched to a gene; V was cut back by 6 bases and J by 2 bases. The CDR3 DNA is TGTGCCAGCAGACAGGGGGCAGTTCCAGCGGGCGAGTACACAGATACGCAGTATTTT. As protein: CASRQGAVPAGEYTDTQYF.

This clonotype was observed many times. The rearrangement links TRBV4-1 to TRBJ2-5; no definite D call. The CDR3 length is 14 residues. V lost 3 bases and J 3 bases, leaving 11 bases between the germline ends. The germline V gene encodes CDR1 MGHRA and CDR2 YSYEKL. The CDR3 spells CASSQRALEETQYF. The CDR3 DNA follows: TGCGCCAGCAGCCAGCGAGCTCTTGAAGAGACCCAGTACTTC.

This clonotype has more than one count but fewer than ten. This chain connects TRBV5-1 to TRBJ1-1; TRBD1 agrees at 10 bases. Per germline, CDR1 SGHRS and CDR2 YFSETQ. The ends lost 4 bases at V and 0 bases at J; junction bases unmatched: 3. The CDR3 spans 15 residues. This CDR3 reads CASSGGQGMNTEAFF. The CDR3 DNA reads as TGCGCCAGCAGCGGGGGACAGGGGATGAACACTGAAGCTTTCTTT.

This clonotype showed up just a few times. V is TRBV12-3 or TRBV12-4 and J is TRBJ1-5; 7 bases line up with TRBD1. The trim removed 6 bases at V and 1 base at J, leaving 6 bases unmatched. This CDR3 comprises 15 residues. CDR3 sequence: CASRTGTLSNQPQHF. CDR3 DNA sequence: TGTGCCAGCAGGACAGGGACGTTAAGCAATCAGCCCCAGCATTTT.

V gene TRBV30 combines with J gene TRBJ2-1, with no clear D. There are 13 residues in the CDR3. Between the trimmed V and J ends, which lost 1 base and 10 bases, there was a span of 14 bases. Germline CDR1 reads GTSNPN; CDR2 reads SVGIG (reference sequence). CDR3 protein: CAWSARPLKEQFF. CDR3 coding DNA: TGTGCCTGGAGTGCCCGACCCCTGAAGGAGCAGTTCTTC. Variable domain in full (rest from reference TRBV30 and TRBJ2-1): SQTIHQWPATLVQPVGSPLSLECTVEGTSNPNLYWYRQAAGRGLQLLFYSVGIGQISSEVPQNLSASRPQDRQFILSSKKLLLSDSGFYLCAWSARPLKEQFFGPGTRLTVL.

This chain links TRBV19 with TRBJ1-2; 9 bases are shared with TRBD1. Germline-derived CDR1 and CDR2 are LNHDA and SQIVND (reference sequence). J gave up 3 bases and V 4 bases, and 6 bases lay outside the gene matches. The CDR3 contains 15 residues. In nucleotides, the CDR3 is TGTGCCAGTAGTACGGGAACAGGGGGCGACTATGGCTACACCTTC. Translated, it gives CASSTGTGGDYGYTF.

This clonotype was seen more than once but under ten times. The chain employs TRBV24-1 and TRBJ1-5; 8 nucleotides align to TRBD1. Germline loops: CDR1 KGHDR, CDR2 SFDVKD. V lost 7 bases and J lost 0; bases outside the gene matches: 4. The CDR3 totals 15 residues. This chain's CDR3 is CATSSGQGSNQPQHF. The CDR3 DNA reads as TGTGCCACCAGCTCCGGACAGGGTAGCAATCAGCCCCAGCATTTT.

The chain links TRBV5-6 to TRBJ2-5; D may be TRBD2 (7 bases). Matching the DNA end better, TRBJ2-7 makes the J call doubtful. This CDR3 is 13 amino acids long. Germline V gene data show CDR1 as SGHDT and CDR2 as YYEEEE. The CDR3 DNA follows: TGTGCCAGCAGCTTCGTCGGGGGGCACGAGCAGTACTTC. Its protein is CASSFVGGHEQYF.

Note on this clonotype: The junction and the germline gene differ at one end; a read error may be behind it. CDR3 region: CASGQERAAVETQYF. In nucleotides, the CDR3 is TGTGCCAGCGGCCAAGAAAGGGCGGCGGTGGAGACCCAGTACTTC. This sequence joins TRBV3-1 and TRBJ2-7; D is undetermined. The DNA end lines up better with TRBJ2-5; the J call may be wrong. This CDR3 has 15 amino acids. Germline V gene lookup returns CDR1 LGHDT and CDR2 YNNKEL (reference sequence).